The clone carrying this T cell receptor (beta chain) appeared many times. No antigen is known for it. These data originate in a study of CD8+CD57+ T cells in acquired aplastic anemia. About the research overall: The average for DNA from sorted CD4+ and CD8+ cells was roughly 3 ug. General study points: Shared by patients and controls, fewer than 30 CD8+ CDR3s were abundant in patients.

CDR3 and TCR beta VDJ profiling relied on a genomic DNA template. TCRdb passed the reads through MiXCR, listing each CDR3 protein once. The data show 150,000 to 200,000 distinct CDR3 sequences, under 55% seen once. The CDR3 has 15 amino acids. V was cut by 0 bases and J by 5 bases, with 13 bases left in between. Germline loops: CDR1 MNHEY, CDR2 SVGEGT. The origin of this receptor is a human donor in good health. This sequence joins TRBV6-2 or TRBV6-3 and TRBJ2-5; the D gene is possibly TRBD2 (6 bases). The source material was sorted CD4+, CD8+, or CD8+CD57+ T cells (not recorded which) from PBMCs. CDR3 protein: CASSYSAEGSETQYF. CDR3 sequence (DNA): TGTGCCAGCAGTTACTCGGCGGAGGGATCGGAGACCCAGTACTTC.